Described below is a single T cell receptor beta chain sequence and its context. Antigen: not known. These data come from a study of CD8+ T cells in alopecia areata. The wider study: Patients in the treated group were given tofacitinib by mouth, 5 to 10 mg twice a day. Tofacitinib continued for 6 to 18 months and was then withheld for 6 months. General study findings and limits: For lesional scalp, especially alopecia totalis/universalis, clonality was higher than in normal scalp.

Germline V gives CDR1 SNHLY, CDR2 FYNNEI. V shed 2 bases and J shed 1 base, with 12 bases lying between them. The CDR3 is made up of 15 amino acids. Sequencing used cDNA as its template, made by extracting RNA and reverse transcribing it. TCRdb keeps only in-frame clones here, not all; method: immunoSEQ multiplex PCR. The sample has approximately 89,000 clones, about 40% seen once. Sequenced: CD4+ T cells sorted from blood. The sequence came from a human donor with alopecia areata. The chain couples TRBV2 to TRBJ2-7; no firm D call. The DNA for the CDR3 is TGTGCCAGCAGTGAAATGTGGCCGGTTTCCTACGAGCAGTACTTC. Translating gives CASSEMWPVSYEQYF.